This T cell receptor (beta chain) is from a study of esophageal squamous cell carcinoma tumors (dated by TCRdb to 2020 to 2022). Background on the whole study: Immuno relation high and low groups were defined by principal component analysis with K-means clustering applied to immunohistochemical T-cell and checkpoint marker values. The approximately 10 cases yielded under 2,000,000 total TCRalpha reads and about 1,300,000 total TCRbeta reads, and roughly 29,000 and 37,000 of those reads, respectively, were unique. The purpose of the study was to evaluate TCR repertoire diversity and shared TCR repertoires of T cells in the tumor environment of esophageal squamous cell carcinoma. A wider cohort of 53 surgically treated esophageal squamous cell carcinoma patients in Japan was included, comprising 21 high and 30 or so low immuno relation cases. TCR sequencing covered 10 patients: five randomly selected high immuno relation cases and five background-matched low immuno relation cases. Study-level results and caveats: The high immuno relation group had higher significant repertoire counts, although the two groups did not differ in total TCR repertoire counts. Just over 26 TRAV|TRAJ and some 25 TRBV|TRBJ combinations appeared shared among high immuno relation cases, including TRAV13-1|TRAJ22 and TRBV7-9|TRBJ2-7. In three of the 10 cases, a single TCRalpha VJ recombination dominated, and TCRalpha diversity seemed to be reduced. Only a few cases were included in the TCR repertoire analysis, and no investigation at the CDR3 clonotype level was carried out. Given the large variation in the TCRalphabeta repertoire, shared V|J recombination candidates may have been selected by chance. Because TCRalpha and TCRbeta chains were sequenced separately, chain pairing and recognized antigens remained unknown.

Library generation was performed with 5' RACE. A PCR using KAPA HiFi with TCRalpha or TCRbeta constant-region primers and a P20EA primer was followed by a nested second PCR with CA2 or CB2. TCR genes were amplified by unbiased adaptor ligation RT-PCR, with reverse transcription by Superscript III and a polyT18-containing BSL-18E primer. Once second-strand synthesis and blunting were done, the P10EA/P20EA adaptor was ligated onto the 5' end of the cDNA, and NotI digestion came next. Both the first and second PCRs consisted of 20 to 25 cycles of 98 degrees C for 20 s, 65 degrees C for 30 s and 72 degrees C for 1 min. The Nextera XT Index kit v2 Set A was used to index the amplicons, which were pooled in equimolar amounts and quantified with a Qubit 2.0 Fluorometer. Sequencing used the Illumina MiSeq platform with 2x300 bp paired-end reads. For the original study's pipeline: Reads were assigned to V and J genes by highest identity to IMGT reference sequences using Repertoire Genesis software ver.1.0. CDR3 was defined as the region from Cys104 to Phe118 plus Gly119 and was translated, and unique sequence reads were defined by distinct V, J and CDR3 amino acids. A shared V|J combination was chosen only when it reached significance in both a Fisher's exact test in edgeR and a Mann Whitney U test. Repertoire dissimilarity index was computed with the R rdi package after removing singletons and bootstrapping 500 repertoire combinations. The public sequencing data were trimmed at Q25 with fastp and processed into clonotypes with MiXCR by TCRdb, which kept only in-frame beta chains. Under each unique CDR3 protein, matching rows form one entry showing the most common genes and DNA. These V and J calls rely on TCRdb rather than the paper's analysis. The sample table lists fewer than 7,000 distinct CDR3 sequences, approximately 22% of them with a count of one. Around 29% of the sample belongs to the ten largest clones.

Enrollment excluded patients who had received neoadjuvant chemotherapy or who had no clinical information. The TCR-sequenced cases shown were male and underwent subtotal esophagectomy with 2- or 3-field lymphadenectomy. RNA was extracted from bulk tumor tissue sections with a Qiagen AllPrep kit, without T-cell sorting. Small sections of surgically resected tumor tissue were kept in RNAlater reagent at -80 degrees C until RNA was extracted. A note on this clonotype: No antigen is known for it. One base away lies a much larger clone, so this may be a sequencing read error.

Reading the germline V gene (reference sequence) gives CDR1 DFQATT and CDR2 SNEGSKA. Trimming leaves V shorter by 4 bases and J shorter by 7 bases, with the junction holding 4 bases beyond the gene matches. Counted from cysteine to phenylalanine, this CDR3 has 14 amino acids. Only the CDR3 DNA stays, 42 bases, in frame from base 1. This receptor was taken from a man aged 45-85 years with esophageal squamous cell carcinoma. Source material: tumor tissue. The rearrangement combines TRBV20-1 with TRBJ2-1, and 13 junctional nucleotides match TRBD2. The CDR3 here reads CSATRTSGSNEQFF. The nucleotides are TGCAGTGCTACACGGACTAGCGGGAGTAATGAGCAGTTCTTC.